Listed here are 32 T cell receptor beta chains from one sample, sequenced in a study of molecular identifiers for immune sequencing clone quantification. One entry per CDR3 protein results from TCRdb running MiXCR on the PCR reads. The sample gives tens of thousands of distinct CDR3 sequences, roughly 25% of which show up once; roughly 0.76% is in the top ten. The sequenced sample was naive CD8+ T cells from blood, with Jurkat cell RNA spiked in. Described subset: FACS-sorted CD8+CD4-CCR7+CD45RA+ naive T cells. These receptor sequences come from a human donor in good health. Some libraries in this study had Jurkat cell RNA spiked in.

The chain combines TRBV7-9 with TRBJ2-4; 7 bases line up with TRBD1. This CDR3 region has 16 residues. V was clipped by 5 bases and J by 1 base; unmatched bases: 8. Germline CDR1 and CDR2: SEHNR and FQNEAQ (reference sequence). The CDR3 DNA reads as TGTGCCAGCAGCGGGCGACAGGGTCCGGCCAAAAACATTCAGTACTTC. Translating it yields CASSGRQGPAKNIQYF.

A remark on this clonotype: The final CDR3 position lacks the conserved phenylalanine or tryptophan, pointing to a likely read error. The chain joins TRBV2 to TRBJ1-6; a possible D gene is TRBD1 (6 bases). CDR3 size: 17 residues. Germline V gives CDR1 SNHLY, CDR2 FYNNEI. Trimming stripped 6 bases from V and 5 bases from J, with 20 bases between. The CDR3 reads CASRDDTGTPNNSPLHL. The CDR3 DNA reads TGTGCCAGCAGGGACGATACCGGGACACCTAATAATTCACCCCTCCACCTT.

This clonotype showed up just a few times. The chain employs TRBV12-3 or TRBV12-4 and TRBJ2-2; no definite D call. This CDR3 has 12 residues. V lost 8 bases and J lost 3, with 7 bases in between. The CDR3 nucleotides read TGTGCCAGCCTCCTTGACACCGGGGAGCTGTTTTTT. It is translated as CASLLDTGELFF.

This clonotype was picked up a small number of times. The chain combines TRBV30 with TRBJ2-5; D call uncertain. This CDR3 is 14 amino acids long. The germline V and J ends were trimmed by 4 bases and 1 base, with 13 bases remaining between them. CDR1 is GTSNPN and CDR2 is SVGIG in the germline V gene (reference sequence). CDR3 in amino acids: CAWTMSASQETQYF. CDR3 sequence (DNA): TGTGCCTGGACTATGAGCGCCTCCCAAGAGACCCAGTACTTC.

This clonotype turned up a few times. The chain combines TRBV10-3 with TRBJ2-4; 12 positions match TRBD2. The CDR3 contains 17 residues. CDR1 ENHRY and CDR2 SYGVKD come from the germline V gene. The J segment lost 9 bases and the V segment lost 0 bases, leaving 9 bases of the junction unmatched. The CDR3 reads CAISESLLAGGSSIQYF. CDR3 nucleotides: TGTGCCATCAGTGAGTCGTTACTAGCGGGGGGCTCCAGCATTCAGTACTTC.

On this clonotype itself: This CDR3 fails to terminate in the conserved phenylalanine or tryptophan, so it likely reflects a read error. V gene TRBV30 combines with J gene TRBJ2-3; 7 bases are a match to TRBD2. Germline V CDR1 and CDR2: GTSNPN, SVGIG (reference sequence). CDR3 length equals 15 residues. V dropped 0 bases and J dropped 4; count of bases not matched to a gene: 7. The CDR3 reads CAWSVVGGVSDTQYL. The CDR3 DNA sequence: TGTGCCTGGAGTGTTGTTGGGGGGGTATCAGATACGCAGTATCTT.

The chain joins TRBV16 to TRBJ2-3; 8 nucleotides align to TRBD2. The J segment lost 5 bases and the V segment lost 2 bases, leaving 24 bases of the junction unmatched. The CDR3 sequence is 21 residues long. Looked up from germline, CDR1 is KGHSY and CDR2 is FQNENV. CDR3 sequence reads: CASSQPILRGNSGDRIDTQYF. The CDR3 DNA reads as TGTGCCAGCAGCCAACCGATCCTGAGGGGAAATAGCGGGGATCGGATAGATACGCAGTATTTT.

The chain links TRBV13 to TRBJ2-1; 11 nucleotides agree with TRBD2. The CDR3 consists of 19 residues. J gave up 0 bases and V 1 base, and 8 bases lay outside the gene matches. Germline-derived CDR1 and CDR2 are PRHDT and FYEKMQ (reference sequence). For the CDR3, the DNA is TGTGCCAGCAGCTTAGTAGAAGGGACTAGCGGCAGCTCCTACAATGAGCAGTTCTTC. It translates to CASSLVEGTSGSSYNEQFF.

The rearrangement links TRBV4-1 to TRBJ1-5; tentative D call: TRBD1 (6 bases). The CDR3 consists of 14 residues. V lost 4 bases, J lost 3 bases, and 10 bases lay in between. Germline CDR1 is MGHRA and CDR2 is YSYEKL. CDR3 protein: CASSPGQYNQPQHF. CDR3 DNA sequence: TGCGCCAGCAGCCCAGGACAGTACAATCAGCCCCAGCATTTT.

CDR3 region: CSAIRTRFSTDTQYF. The CDR3 DNA sequence: TGCAGTGCTATTCGGACCCGTTTTAGTACAGATACGCAGTATTTT. V gene TRBV20-1 combines with J gene TRBJ2-3; D gene uncertain. Deletions cut 4 bases from V and 3 bases from J, with 17 bases between. The germline CDR1 and CDR2 sequences are DFQATT and SNEGSKA (reference sequence). The CDR3 is 15 residues long.

This clonotype was counted a few times. The chain uses TRBV6-5 and TRBJ1-1; D uncertain. V lost 0 bases, J lost 4 bases, and 6 bases lay in between. The germline gives CDR1 MNHEY, CDR2 SVGAGI. This CDR3 region has 13 residues. The CDR3 loop is CASSYSTSTEAFF. DNA for the CDR3: TGTGCCAGCAGTTACTCGACCAGCACTGAAGCTTTCTTT.

This clonotype was seen only a few times. J is TRBJ2-7 and V is TRBV20-1; D call uncertain. Trimming shortened V by 5 bases and J by 5 bases, and 22 bases separated the two germline ends. In germline, CDR1 is DFQATT, CDR2 SNEGSKA (reference sequence). The CDR3 totals 15 residues. DNA of the CDR3: TGCAGTGCTCGGAAATTGGACGCTGTTTTGAACGAGCAGTACTTC. Amino acids: CSARKLDAVLNEQYF.

The chain has TRBV11-3 and TRBJ2-1, with TRBD2 matching 10 bases. The CDR3 covers 15 residues. V lost 8 bases, J lost 6 bases, and 10 bases stayed unmatched. The germline gives CDR1 SGHNT, CDR2 YENEEA. This CDR3 reads CASRPRTSGINEQFF. The CDR3, as DNA: TGTGCCAGCCGCCCCAGGACTAGCGGCATCAATGAGCAGTTCTTC. Full variable domain (remainder filled in from reference TRBV11-3 and TRBJ2-1): EAGVVQSPRYKIIEKKQPVAFWCNPISGHNTLYWYLQNLGQGPELLIRYENEEAVDDSQLPKDRFSAERLKGVDSTLKIQPAELGDSAVYLCASRPRTSGINEQFFGPGTRLTVL.

Of note for this clonotype: This may be a read error: a much more frequent sequence differs by one nucleotide. The V and J genes are TRBV6-5 and TRBJ1-4; TRBD1 matches at 8 bases. The CDR3 covers 14 residues. CDR1 is MNHEY, CDR2 SVGAGI, per germline. The CDR3 DNA reads as TGTGCCGGCAGTTATGGACAGGGACTTCAAGAACTGTTTTTT. Its translation is CAGSYGQGLQELFF.

This rearrangement joins TRBV4-3 to TRBJ2-1, with D perhaps matching TRBD1 (5 bases). Per germline, CDR1 LGHNA and CDR2 YSLEER. The CDR3 covers 13 residues. V was clipped by 4 bases and J by 5 bases, with 9 bases between them. Here the CDR3 reads CASSPGHNNEQFF. CDR3 nucleotide sequence: TGCGCCAGCAGCCCAGGACACAACAATGAGCAGTTCTTC.

This clonotype showed up just a few times. V is TRBV4-1 and J is TRBJ2-7, with 9 bases lining up with TRBD2. V dropped 0 bases and J dropped 4; count of bases not matched to a gene: 19. CDR1 and CDR2 (germline): MGHRA, YSYEKL. The CDR3 extends over 20 amino acids. The CDR3 nucleotides are TGCGCCAGCAGCCAAGACCCCCGGGGAGGTAGCGGGGGAAGCCAGTACGAGCAGTACTTC. It specifies CASSQDPRGGSGGSQYEQYF.

The chain links TRBV4-3 to TRBJ1-5; the match to TRBD1 covers 9 bases. The germline gives CDR1 LGHNA, CDR2 YSLEER. CDR3 length equals 17 residues. V was clipped by 4 bases and J by 5 bases; unmatched bases: 12. CDR3 DNA sequence: TGCGCCAGCAGCCTGAGGGCCGGGACAGGGTTCGATCAGCCCCAGCATTTT. Protein: CASSLRAGTGFDQPQHF.

To note about this clonotype: This sequence may be a read error, since a much larger clone differs from it by one base. V and J are TRBV19 and TRBJ1-1, with 8 positions matching TRBD1. Germline lookup yields CDR1 LNHDA and CDR2 SQIVND (reference sequence). This CDR3 is built from 13 residues. In DNA form, the CDR3 reads TGTGCCACTAGACAGGGGCAGAACACTGGAGCTTTCTTT. This encodes CATRQGQNTGAFF.

On this clonotype itself: This may arise from a read error, as a much more abundant clone is one base away. The conserved phenylalanine or tryptophan is not found at the CDR3 terminus, so this likely reflects a read error. CDR3 bases: TGTGCCAGCAGTTTAGCACTAGCGGGATTCCATGAGCAGTTCCTC. This translates into CASSLALAGFHEQFL. The chain has TRBV27 and TRBJ2-1; TRBD2 matches 10 bases. The junction had 6 bases not matched to a gene; V was cut back by 2 bases and J by 8 bases. This CDR3 is built from 15 residues. Germline V gene data show CDR1 as MNHEY and CDR2 as SMNVEV (reference sequence).

This clonotype was observed at least ten times. The CDR3 region has the DNA TGCAGTGCTAGAGGAGGAGGGGAGGCAACTAATGAAAAACTGTTTTTT. Its translation: CSARGGGEATNEKLFF. The chain joins TRBV20-1 to TRBJ1-4; tentative D call: TRBD1 (5 bases). The V end lost 1 base, the J end lost 0 bases, and 12 bases lay between the germline ends. Germline-derived CDR1 and CDR2 are DFQATT and SNEGSKA (reference sequence). The CDR3 loop spans 16 amino acids.

Concerning this clonotype: A much more abundant neighbour one base away suggests this may be a read error. The chain combines TRBV20-1 with TRBJ1-1, with D perhaps TRBD1 (5 bases). Germline CDR1 reads DFQATT; CDR2 reads SNEGSKA (reference sequence). CDR3 length equals 14 residues. V was trimmed by 8 bases and J by 1 base, leaving 17 bases between them. The DNA for the CDR3 is TGCAGTACGATCGGAGGGGTATGGAACACTGAAGCTTTCTTT. This translates into CSTIGGVWNTEAFF.

The V call is TRBV9, the J call TRBJ2-7, with D tentatively TRBD2 (6 bases). The ends were cut back, 0 bases at V and 3 bases at J, with 13 bases in the middle. The length of the CDR3 is 15 residues. Germline V gives CDR1 SGDLS, CDR2 YYNGEE. The CDR3 DNA follows: TGTGCCAGCAGCGTAGCAACGGGAGCAAGCTACGAGCAGTACTTC. Protein sequence: CASSVATGASYEQYF.

V and J are TRBV7-9 and TRBJ2-5, with 7 bases matching TRBD2. Germline CDR1 and CDR2: SEHNR and FQNEAQ (reference sequence). V lost 5 bases and J lost 5; bases outside the gene matches: 11. The CDR3 spans 15 residues. CDR3: CASSKTLAAIETQYF. In DNA, the CDR3 is TGTGCCAGCAGCAAGACTCTAGCGGCCATCGAGACCCAGTACTTC.

Worth noting for this clonotype: This clone may be a read error of a much larger clone one base away. No conserved phenylalanine or tryptophan ends this CDR3, so it is likely a read error. The chain combines TRBV29-1 with TRBJ1-2; D perhaps matches TRBD1 (5 bases). This CDR3 comprises 11 residues. V lost 3 bases and J lost 4, with 6 bases in between. The germline CDR1 and CDR2 sequences are SQVTM and ANQGSEA. The CDR3 protein is CSVETVYGYTL. The CDR3 bases are TGCAGCGTTGAGACAGTCTATGGCTACACCCTC.

Points on this clonotype: This could be a read error, since a much larger clone is one nucleotide away. V and J are TRBV28 and TRBJ1-1, with no clear D. In germline, CDR1 is MDHEN, CDR2 SYDVKM. The CDR3 is 13 residues long. Here the CDR3 reads CASSFGLNTESFF. DNA of the CDR3: TGTGCCAGCAGTTTTGGGTTGAACACTGAATCTTTCTTT. Full variable domain (outside the CDR3, taken from reference TRBV28 and TRBJ1-1): DVKVTQSSRYLVKRTGEKVFLECVQDMDHENMFWYRQDPGLGLRLIYFSYDVKMKEKGDIPEGYSVSREKKERFSLILESASTNQTSMYLCASSFGLNTESFFGQGTRLTVV.

In this sample, this clonotype turned up many times. The V gene is TRBV5-1, the J gene TRBJ2-7, with 8 bases aligning to TRBD1. Trimming cost V 4 bases and J 3 bases; bases outside gene matches: 12. The CDR3 runs 16 residues. Germline loops: CDR1 SGHRS, CDR2 YFSETQ. This CDR3 is CASSPAFPGGNYEQYF. DNA of the CDR3: TGCGCCAGCAGCCCGGCCTTCCCAGGGGGCAACTACGAGCAGTACTTC.

In this sample, this clonotype turned up a few times. The rearrangement uses TRBV27 and TRBJ1-3; 10 nucleotides align to TRBD1. The CDR3 spans 15 residues. CDR1 and CDR2 (germline): MNHEY, SMNVEV (reference sequence). Trimming removed 2 bases from V and 2 bases from J; junction bases left unmatched: 0. CDR3 sequence (DNA): TGTGCCAGCAGTTTAGGGACAGGGGCTGGAAACACCATATATTTT. Encoded protein: CASSLGTGAGNTIYF.

As concerns this clonotype: A much larger clone lies a single base off, so this may be a read error. The genes are TRBV7-9 and TRBJ1-4, with a possible D match to TRBD1 (6 bases). V lost 2 bases and J 7 bases, leaving 11 bases between the germline ends. This CDR3 comprises 14 residues. The germline gives CDR1 SEHNR, CDR2 FQNEAQ (reference sequence). In nucleotides, the CDR3 is TGTGCCAGCAGCTTAATTGACAGGCCTGAAAAACTGTTTTTT. It specifies CASSLIDRPEKLFF.

The sample holds a few counts of this clonotype. A much larger clone lies a single base off, so this may be a read error. The chain joins TRBV6-2 or TRBV6-3 to TRBJ2-3, with unresolved D. Germline assignment: CDR1 MNHEY and CDR2 SVGEGT. CDR3 length equals 12 residues. With 4 bases removed from V and 1 base from J, the gap between germline ends came to 3 bases. CDR3 DNA sequence: TGTGCCAGCAGTTCCCGCACAGATACGCAGTATTTT. Translated: CASSSRTDTQYF.

V usage is TRBV27 and J usage is TRBJ1-2, with 7 bases identical to TRBD1. With 3 bases clipped from V and 2 bases from J, the junction kept 12 bases outside the gene matches. The CDR3 extends over 17 amino acids. The germline V gene encodes CDR1 MNHEY and CDR2 SMNVEV (reference sequence). The CDR3 nucleotides are TGTGCCAGCAGTTTTCGACAGGGAGGCCCCCCCAACTATGGCTACACCTTC. Translation gives CASSFRQGGPPNYGYTF.

This clonotype was found a few times. The genes are TRBV5-5 and TRBJ2-7; D is ambiguous. V was shortened by 0 bases and J by 3 bases, with 10 bases between the two germline ends. CDR3 length equals 14 residues. Germline V gives CDR1 SGHKS, CDR2 YYEKEE (reference sequence). CDR3 DNA: TGTGCCAGCAGCTTGGGCTTAGGGTTCTACGAGCAGTACTTC. Residues: CASSLGLGFYEQYF.

In its sample, this clonotype was seen many times. V usage is TRBV6-5 and J usage is TRBJ1-1; no reliable D call. Trimming took off 4 bases at V and 5 bases at J, with 8 bases between the two ends. The germline V gene encodes CDR1 MNHEY and CDR2 SVGAGI. CDR3 length: 12 amino acids. CDR3 in DNA: TGTGCCAGCAGTTCCCTCGGGACTGAAGCTTTCTTT. Encoded protein: CASSSLGTEAFF.